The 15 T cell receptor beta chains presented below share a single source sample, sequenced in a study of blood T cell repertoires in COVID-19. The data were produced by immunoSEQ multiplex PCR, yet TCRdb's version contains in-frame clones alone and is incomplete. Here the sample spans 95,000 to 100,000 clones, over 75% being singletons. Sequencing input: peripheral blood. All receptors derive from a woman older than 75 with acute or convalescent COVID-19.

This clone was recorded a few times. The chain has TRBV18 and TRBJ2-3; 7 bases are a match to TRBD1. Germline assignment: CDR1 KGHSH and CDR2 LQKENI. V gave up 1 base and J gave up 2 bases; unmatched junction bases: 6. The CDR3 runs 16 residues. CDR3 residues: CASSPLTRGYTDTQYF. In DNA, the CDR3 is TGTGCCAGCTCACCACTGACCAGGGGGTACACAGATACGCAGTATTTT.

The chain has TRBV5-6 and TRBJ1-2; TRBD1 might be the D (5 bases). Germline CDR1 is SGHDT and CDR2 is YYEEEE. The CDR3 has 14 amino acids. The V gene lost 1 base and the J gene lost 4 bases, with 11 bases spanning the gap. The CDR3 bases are TGTGCCAGCAGCTTGCGCAGGGCCAGCTATGGCTACACCTTC. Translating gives CASSLRRASYGYTF.

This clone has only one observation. The CDR3 DNA reads as TGCGCCAGCAGCTTGATCGGGGCAGGGGGAGCTGGCTACACCTTC. Translation: CASSLIGAGGAGYTF. The rearrangement joins TRBV5-1 to TRBJ1-2, with 7 bases fitting TRBD1. This CDR3 has 15 residues. With 1 base clipped from V and 7 bases from J, the junction kept 10 bases outside the gene matches. Per the germline V gene, CDR1 is SGHRS and CDR2 is YFSETQ.

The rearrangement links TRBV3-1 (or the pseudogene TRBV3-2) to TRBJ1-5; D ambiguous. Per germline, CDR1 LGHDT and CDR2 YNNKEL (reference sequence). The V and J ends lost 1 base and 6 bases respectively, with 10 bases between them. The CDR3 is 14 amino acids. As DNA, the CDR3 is TGTGCCAGCAGCCAAGGAGAGGGTGGTCAGCCCCAGCATTTT. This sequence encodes CASSQGEGGQPQHF.

Written as DNA, the CDR3 is TGTGCCAGCAGCGTAGCAGGGGGGATGGCGGGGGAGACCCAGTACTTC. Translated: CASSVAGGMAGETQYF. The chain links TRBV9 to TRBJ2-5; D perhaps matches TRBD1 (7 bases). The CDR3 spans 16 residues. The V end lost 0 bases, the J end lost 5 bases, and 17 bases lay between the germline ends. Germline loops: CDR1 SGDLS, CDR2 YYNGEE.

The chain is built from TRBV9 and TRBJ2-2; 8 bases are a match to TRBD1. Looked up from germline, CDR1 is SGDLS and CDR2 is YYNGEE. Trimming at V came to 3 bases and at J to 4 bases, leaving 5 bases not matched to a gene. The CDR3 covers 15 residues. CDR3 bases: TGTGCCAGCAGCGCGGACAGGGTTGGCACCGGGGAGCTGTTTTTT. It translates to CASSADRVGTGELFF.

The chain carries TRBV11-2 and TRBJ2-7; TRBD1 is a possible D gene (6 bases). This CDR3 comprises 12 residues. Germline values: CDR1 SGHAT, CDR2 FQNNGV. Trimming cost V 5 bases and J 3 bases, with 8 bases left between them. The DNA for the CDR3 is TGTGCCAGCAGCCAGGACAGCTACGAGCAGTACGTC. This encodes CASSQDSYEQYV.

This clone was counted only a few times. This chain's CDR3 is CASSLLGNTEAFF. Here the CDR3 DNA reads TGTGCCAGCAGTTTACTCGGGAACACTGAAGCTTTCTTT. The chain employs TRBV28 and TRBJ1-1; D is ambiguous. Deletions cut 2 bases from V and 1 base from J, with 5 bases between. CDR3 size: 13 residues. Per germline, CDR1 MDHEN and CDR2 SYDVKM.

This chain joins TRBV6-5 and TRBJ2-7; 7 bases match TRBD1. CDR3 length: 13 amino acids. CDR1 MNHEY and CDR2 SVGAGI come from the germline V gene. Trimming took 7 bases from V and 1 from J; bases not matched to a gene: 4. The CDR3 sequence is CASTRDRSYEQYV. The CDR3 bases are TGTGCCAGCACCCGGGACAGATCCTACGAGCAGTACGTC.

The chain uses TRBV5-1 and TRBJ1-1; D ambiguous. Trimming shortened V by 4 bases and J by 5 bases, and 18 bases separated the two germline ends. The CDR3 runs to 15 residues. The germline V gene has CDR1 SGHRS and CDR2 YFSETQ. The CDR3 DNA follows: TGCGCCAGCAGCGCACGCGCTGGGCCGGGGACTGAAGCTTTCTTT. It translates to CASSARAGPGTEAFF.

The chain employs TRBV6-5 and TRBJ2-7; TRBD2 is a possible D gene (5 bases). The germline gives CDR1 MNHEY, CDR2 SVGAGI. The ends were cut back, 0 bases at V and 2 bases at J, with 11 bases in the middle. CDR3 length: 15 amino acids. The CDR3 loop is CASSYSGRGTYEQYF. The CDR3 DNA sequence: TGTGCCAGCAGTTACTCAGGCCGAGGGACCTACGAGCAGTACTTC.

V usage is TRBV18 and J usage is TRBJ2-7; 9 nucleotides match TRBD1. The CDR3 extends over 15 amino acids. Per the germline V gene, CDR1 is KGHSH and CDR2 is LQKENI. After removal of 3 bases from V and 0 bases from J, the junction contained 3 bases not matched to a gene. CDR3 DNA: TGTGCCAGCTCACCCGGGACAGGGAGCTCCTACGAGCAGTACGTC. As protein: CASSPGTGSSYEQYV.

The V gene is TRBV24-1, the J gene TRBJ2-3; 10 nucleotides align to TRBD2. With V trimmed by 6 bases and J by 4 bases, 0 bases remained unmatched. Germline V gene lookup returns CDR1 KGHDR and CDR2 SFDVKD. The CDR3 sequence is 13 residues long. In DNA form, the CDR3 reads TGTGCCACCAGTAGCGGGGGGGCAGATACGCAGTATTTT. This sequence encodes CATSSGGADTQYF.

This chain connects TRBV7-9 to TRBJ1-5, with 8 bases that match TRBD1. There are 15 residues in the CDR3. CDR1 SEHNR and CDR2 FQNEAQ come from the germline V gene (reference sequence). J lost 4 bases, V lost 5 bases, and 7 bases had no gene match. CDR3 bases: TGTGCCAGCAGCCTGACAGGGGTTTCGAATCAGCCCCAGCATTTT. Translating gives CASSLTGVSNQPQHF. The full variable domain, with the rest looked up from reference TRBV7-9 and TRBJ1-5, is DTGVSQNPRHKITKRGQNVTFRCDPISEHNRLYWYRQTLGQGPEFLTYFQNEAQLEKSRLLSDRFSAERPKGSFSTLEIQRTEQGDSAMYLCASSLTGVSNQPQHFGDGTRLSIL.

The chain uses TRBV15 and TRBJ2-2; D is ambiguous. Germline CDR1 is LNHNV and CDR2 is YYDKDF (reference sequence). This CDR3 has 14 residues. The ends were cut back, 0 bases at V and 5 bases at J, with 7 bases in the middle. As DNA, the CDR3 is TGTGCCACCAGCAGAGATAGTTGGACCGGGGAGCTGTTTTTT. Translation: CATSRDSWTGELFF.